This TCR beta chain originates from a study of T cell responses to AZD1222 COVID-19 vaccine. The assay was immunoSEQ multiplex PCR, and TCRdb's table has in-frame clones only and misses some. This table holds around 60,000 clones, about 90% found once. This CDR3 is built from 13 residues. The trim removed 9 bases at V and 6 bases at J, leaving 9 bases unmatched. Germline values: CDR1 SNHLY, CDR2 FYNNEI. Sequencing used peripheral blood, obtained on day 0 of AZD1222 vaccination. V and J are TRBV2 and TRBJ2-7; 9 bases fit TRBD1. The TCR originated in an adult in good health. The CDR3 is CARGGTGFGEQYF. In DNA form, the CDR3 reads TGTGCCAGGGGGGGGACAGGGTTTGGCGAGCAGTACTTC.